The source of this T cell receptor beta chain is a study of shared clonotypes between healthy human individuals. Study-level results: The generation probabilities recorded for non-shared clonotypes fell below those of clonotypes shared by all four donors.

Concerning this clone: Antigen: not known.

The germline V gene has CDR1 SEHNR and CDR2 FQNEAQ (reference sequence). Trimming took off 4 bases at V and 3 bases at J, with 19 bases between the two ends. The CDR3 totals 16 residues. Generated by immunoSEQ multiplex PCR, the TCRdb table keeps only in-frame clones and is missing some. This table holds roughly 530,000 clones, 96% found once. This sequence joins TRBV7-9 and TRBJ2-7; D is possibly TRBD2 (5 bases). This sequence was found in a woman aged 30 to 39 in good health. What was sequenced was naive CD4+ T cells sorted from blood. Specified subset: CD45RA+ positively selected. The CDR3 DNA sequence: TGTGCCAGCAGCTCGCACAGCCGAGGAGGAAACTACGAGCAGTACTTC. It translates to CASSSHSRGGNYEQYF.